The rows below give T cell receptor beta chains drawn from one sample of a study of cytomegalovirus exposure and HLA in healthy donors. Libraries were prepared by immunoSEQ multiplex PCR; TCRdb keeps only in-frame clonotypes and omits some of them. The repertoire holds around 200,000 clones, roughly 85% seen once, with 4% to 4.5% in the top ten. The sequencing input was PBMCs. The receptor source for this set is a woman in her 30s in good health and CMV-seropositive. Each CDR3 is given with its conserved first and last residue. A D gene is named only where the DNA matches it firmly. Only part of the rows carry a size: once, few, many, or a class if the clone is expanded.

D gene,J gene,clone size,V gene,CDR3 protein,CDR3 DNA
TRBD1,TRBJ2-7,-,TRBV4-1,CASSQEEPGQGAYEQYF,TGCGCCAGCAGCCAAGAGGAACCGGGACAGGGGGCCTACGAGCAGTACTTC
TRBD1,TRBJ1-4,once,TRBV4-3,CASSPGTGTNEKLFF,TGCGCCAGCAGCCCAGGGACAGGTACTAATGAAAAACTGTTTTTT
-,TRBJ2-4,few,TRBV7-8,CASSLIGGVGAKNIQYF,TGTGCCAGCAGCTTAATCGGCGGGGTGGGAGCCAAAAACATTCAGTACTTC
TRBD1,TRBJ2-5,-,TRBV6-5,CASSLDRGGETQYF,TGTGCCAGCAGCCTAGACAGGGGGGGGGAGACCCAGTACTTC
-,TRBJ1-2,-,TRBV4-1,CASSPSTGSNYGYTF,TGCGCCAGCAGCCCTTCGACAGGATCTAACTATGGCTACACCTTC
-,TRBJ2-5,-,TRBV6-5,CASSYSTGVRETQYF,TGTGCCAGCAGTTACTCAACGGGAGTTCGTGAGACCCAGTACTTC
-,TRBJ1-2,-,TRBV7-9,CASTKGGQYRGYTF,TGTGCCAGCACCAAAGGCGGGCAGTATCGCGGCTACACCTTC
-,TRBJ1-2,-,TRBV7-9,CASSPRDYGYTF,TGTGCCAGCAGCCCCAGGGACTATGGCTACACCTTC
TRBD2,TRBJ2-5,few,TRBV7-9,CASSARLAAETQYF,TGTGCCAGCAGCGCTCGACTAGCTGCCGAGACCCAGTACTTC
TRBD1,TRBJ2-1,once,TRBV11-2,CASSLDLGTGDNEQFF,TGTGCCAGCAGCTTAGACCTCGGGACAGGGGACAATGAGCAGTTCTTC
TRBD2,TRBJ2-7,-,TRBV11-3,CASSSSGLAGGSYEQYF,TGTGCCAGCAGCTCCTCGGGACTAGCGGGGGGTTCCTACGAGCAGTACTTC
TRBD2,TRBJ2-1,-,TRBV9,CASSPRRGSLKGNEQFF,TGTGCCAGCAGCCCACGGCGGGGGTCGTTAAAGGGCAATGAGCAGTTCTTC
-,TRBJ1-2,-,TRBV7-9,CASSLGQGVHGYTF,TGTGCCAGCAGCTTAGGGCAGGGCGTGCATGGCTACACCTTC
-,TRBJ1-1,-,TRBV5-4,CASSPRWASNTEAFF,TGTGCCAGCAGCCCACGGTGGGCTTCGAACACTGAAGCTTTCTTT
TRBD1,TRBJ1-1,-,TRBV12-5,CASGLVLKGAGNTEAFF,TGTGCTAGTGGTTTGGTATTGAAGGGGGCCGGGAACACTGAAGCTTTCTTT
-,TRBJ1-5,once,TRBV19,CASRSVTRFDQPQHF,TGTGCCAGCCGGAGTGTAACCCGGTTCGACCAGCCCCAGCATTTT
-,TRBJ2-1,-,TRBV7-2,CASSWGLYNEQFF,TGTGCCAGCAGCTGGGGACTTTACAATGAGCAGTTCTTC
-,TRBJ1-6,few,TRBV7-6,CASSLKPISSPLHF,TGTGCCAGCAGCTTAAAGCCCATTAGTTCACCCCTCCACTTT
-,TRBJ2-1,-,TRBV2,CASSRAGVRDNEQFF,TGTGCCAGCTCCCGAGCTGGGGTGAGGGACAATGAGCAGTTCTTC
TRBD2,TRBJ2-3,-,TRBV6-4,CASSVTSGSTDTQYF,TGTGCCAGCAGTGTAACTAGCGGGAGTACAGATACGCAGTATTTT
-,TRBJ1-1,-,TRBV15,CATSRDRTDTEAFF,TGTGCCACCAGCAGGGACAGAACGGACACTGAAGCTTTCTTT
-,TRBJ2-7,once,TRBV5-4,CASSFRGSAYEQYF,TGTGCCAGCAGCTTTCGAGGGAGCGCCTACGAGCAGTACTTC
-,TRBJ2-7,-,TRBV20-1,CSAVREDEQYF,TGCAGTGCTGTGCGCGAGGACGAGCAGTACTTC
-,TRBJ1-2,-,TRBV25-1,CASSVDSNYGYTF,TGTGCCAGCAGTGTGGACAGTAACTATGGCTACACCTTC
TRBD1,TRBJ2-2,-,TRBV9,CASSGQGNTGELFF,TGTGCCAGCAGCGGACAGGGAAACACCGGGGAGCTGTTTTTT
-,TRBJ1-2,once,TRBV15,CATSRWEGPDYGYTF,TGTGCCACCAGCAGATGGGAGGGACCGGACTATGGCTACACCTTC
TRBD2,TRBJ2-5,once,TRBV11-3,CASSPRTSGWQAEETQYF,TGTGCCAGCAGCCCCCGGACTAGCGGGTGGCAGGCCGAAGAGACCCAGTACTTC
-,TRBJ2-2,-,TRBV12-2,CPGGTGEAGELFF,TGCCCGGGTGGGACAGGGGAGGCCGGGGAGCTGTTTTTT
-,TRBJ1-5,-,TRBV2,CASSQGAGLYSNQPQHF,TGTGCCAGCAGTCAAGGAGCGGGCCTATATAGCAATCAGCCCCAGCATTTT
-,TRBJ2-1,once,TRBV6-5,CASSQLAEYNEQFF,TGTGCCAGCAGTCAACTTGCGGAATACAATGAGCAGTTCTTC
-,TRBJ1-4,-,TRBV9,CASSAGGGGEKLFF,TGTGCCAGCAGCGCGGGGGGGGGAGGGGAAAAACTGTTTTTT
-,TRBJ1-2,-,TRBV29-1,CSVNQEQNYGYTF,TGCAGCGTTAACCAGGAACAAAACTATGGCTACACCTTC
-,TRBJ1-1,once,TRBV5-5,CASSFQGWDTEAFF,TGTGCCAGCAGCTTTCAGGGGTGGGACACTGAAGCTTTCTTT
-,TRBJ1-1,-,TRBV12-5,CASGIQGNTEAFF,TGTGCTAGTGGTATTCAGGGGAACACTGAAGCTTTCTTT
-,TRBJ2-1,once,TRBV7-8,CASSPKWVTRGQQGEQFF,TGTGCCAGCAGCCCAAAGTGGGTCACGAGAGGACAACAAGGTGAGCAGTTCTTC
TRBD2,TRBJ2-7,-,TRBV5-1,CASRGTSGRTPPRASEQYF,TGCGCCAGCAGGGGTACTAGCGGACGGACTCCTCCGCGGGCTAGCGAGCAGTACTTC
TRBD2,TRBJ2-5,-,TRBV29-1,CSVQGLAGFDGTQYF,TGCAGCGTCCAGGGACTAGCGGGATTTGATGGGACCCAGTACTTC
TRBD2,TRBJ2-7,few,TRBV10-3,CAISDLAGGFYEQYF,TGTGCCATCAGTGATCTAGCGGGAGGCTTCTACGAGCAGTACTTC
-,TRBJ2-7,few,TRBV7-2,CASSLARDAEQYF,TGTGCCAGCAGCTTAGCCAGGGATGCCGAGCAGTACTTC
-,TRBJ2-7,-,TRBV4-1,CASSRSQGNYEQYF,TGCGCCAGCAGCCGCTCCCAGGGGAACTACGAGCAGTACTTC
-,TRBJ1-4,-,TRBV9,CASSVGRVGEKLFF,TGTGCCAGCAGCGTAGGGAGGGTTGGTGAAAAACTGTTTTTT
-,TRBJ1-5,few,TRBV15,CATSDEGNQPQHF,TGTGCCACCAGCGATGAGGGCAATCAGCCCCAGCATTTT
-,TRBJ2-3,-,TRBV28,CASSFPSSLEGTDTQYF,TGTGCCAGCAGTTTCCCCTCGAGCCTGGAGGGCACAGATACGCAGTATTTT
TRBD1,TRBJ1-4,few,TRBV9,CASSVGQGAEKLFF,TGTGCCAGCAGCGTAGGACAGGGGGCGGAAAAACTGTTTTTT
-,TRBJ1-1,-,TRBV6-6,CATTGDTEAFF,TGTGCCACTACGGGGGACACTGAAGCTTTCTTT
-,TRBJ2-7,-,TRBV7-8,CASSLVRPGTALGGEQYF,TGTGCCAGCAGCTTAGTCCGCCCCGGGACAGCCCTGGGGGGCGAGCAGTACTTC
-,TRBJ1-2,-,TRBV6-6,CASSSSGGNYGYTF,TGTGCCAGCTCCTCCTCGGGAGGGAACTATGGCTACACCTTC
TRBD2,TRBJ2-5,-,TRBV27,CASSSPGRLAEETQYF,TGTGCCAGCAGTTCCCCGGGAAGACTAGCGGAAGAGACCCAGTACTTC
-,TRBJ2-6,-,TRBV13,CASSFTDGDSGANVLTF,TGTGCCAGCAGCTTCACCGACGGAGACTCTGGGGCCAACGTCCTGACTTTC
TRBD1,TRBJ1-6,-,TRBV7-9,CASSLGQGGFGNSPLHF,TGTGCCAGCAGCTTAGGACAGGGAGGTTTCGGGAATTCACCCCTCCACTTT
-,TRBJ1-1,few,TRBV5-4,CASSKTVNTEAFF,TGTGCCAGCAGCAAGACAGTGAACACTGAAGCTTTCTTT
-,TRBJ2-7,-,TRBV7-6,CASSPSWTGDAYEQYF,TGTGCCAGCAGCCCAAGCTGGACGGGGGATGCCTACGAGCAGTACTTC
-,TRBJ2-2,-,TRBV5-4,CASSPLGDTGELFF,TGTGCCAGCAGCCCCTTAGGGGACACCGGGGAGCTGTTTTTT